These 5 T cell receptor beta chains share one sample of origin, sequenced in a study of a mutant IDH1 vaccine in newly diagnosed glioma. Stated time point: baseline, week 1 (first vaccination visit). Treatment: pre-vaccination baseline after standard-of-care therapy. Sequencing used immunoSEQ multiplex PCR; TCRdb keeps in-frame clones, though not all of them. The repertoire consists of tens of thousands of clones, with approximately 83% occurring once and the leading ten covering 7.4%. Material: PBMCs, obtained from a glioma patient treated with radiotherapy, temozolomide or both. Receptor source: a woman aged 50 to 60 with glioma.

CDR3 nucleotides: TGTGCCAGCATTTGGAGGGGCTACACCTTC. This translates into CASIWRGYTF. V is TRBV27 and J is TRBJ1-2; D gene unclear. CDR3 length: 10 residues. The germline gives CDR1 MNHEY, CDR2 SMNVEV (reference sequence). V lost 7 bases and J 8 bases, leaving 8 bases between the germline ends.

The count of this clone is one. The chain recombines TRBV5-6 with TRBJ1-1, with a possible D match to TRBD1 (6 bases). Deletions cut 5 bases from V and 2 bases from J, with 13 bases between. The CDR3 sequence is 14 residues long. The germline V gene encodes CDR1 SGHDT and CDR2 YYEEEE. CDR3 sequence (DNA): TGTGCCAGCAGACAAACGGACAGAAACACTGAAGCTTTCTTT. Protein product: CASRQTDRNTEAFF.

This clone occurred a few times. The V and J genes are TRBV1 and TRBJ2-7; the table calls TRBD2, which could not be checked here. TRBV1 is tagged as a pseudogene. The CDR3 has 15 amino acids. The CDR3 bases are TGCACCAGCAGCCAATCCGCCGGGACTAGCGATGAGCAGTACTTC. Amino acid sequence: CTSSQSAGTSDEQYF.

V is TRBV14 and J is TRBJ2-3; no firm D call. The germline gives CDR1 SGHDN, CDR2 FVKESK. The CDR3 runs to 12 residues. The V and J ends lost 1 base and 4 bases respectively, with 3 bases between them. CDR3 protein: CASSQGSDTQYF. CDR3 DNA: TGTGCCAGCAGCCAAGGCTCAGATACGCAGTATTTT.

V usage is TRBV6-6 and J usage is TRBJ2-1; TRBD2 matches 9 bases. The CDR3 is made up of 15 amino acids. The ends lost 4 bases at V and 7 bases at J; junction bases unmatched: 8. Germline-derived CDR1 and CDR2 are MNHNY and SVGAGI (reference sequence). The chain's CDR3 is CASSFTLAGANEQFF. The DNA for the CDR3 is TGTGCCAGCAGTTTCACGTTAGCGGGGGCTAATGAGCAGTTCTTC.